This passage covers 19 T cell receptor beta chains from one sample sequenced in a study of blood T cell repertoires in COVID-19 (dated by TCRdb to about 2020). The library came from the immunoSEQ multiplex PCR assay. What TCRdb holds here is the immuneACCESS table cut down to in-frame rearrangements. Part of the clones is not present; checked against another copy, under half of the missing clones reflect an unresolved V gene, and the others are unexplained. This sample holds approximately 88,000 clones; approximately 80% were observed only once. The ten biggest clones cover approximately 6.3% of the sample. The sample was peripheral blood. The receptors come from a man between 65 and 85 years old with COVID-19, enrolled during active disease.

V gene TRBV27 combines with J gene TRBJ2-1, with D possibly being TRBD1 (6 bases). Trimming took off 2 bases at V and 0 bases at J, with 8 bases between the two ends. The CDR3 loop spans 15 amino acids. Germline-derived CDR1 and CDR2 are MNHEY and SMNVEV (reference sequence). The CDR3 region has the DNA TGTGCCAGCAGTTTACGAGGGGGCTCCTACAATGAGCAGTTCTTC. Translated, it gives CASSLRGGSYNEQFF.

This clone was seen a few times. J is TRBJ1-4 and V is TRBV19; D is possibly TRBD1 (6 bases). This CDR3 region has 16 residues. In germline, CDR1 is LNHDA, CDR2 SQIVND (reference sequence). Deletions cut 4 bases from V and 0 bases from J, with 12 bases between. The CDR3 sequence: CASSTPGQPTNEKLFF. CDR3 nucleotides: TGTGCCAGTAGTACCCCTGGACAGCCAACTAATGAAAAACTGTTTTTT. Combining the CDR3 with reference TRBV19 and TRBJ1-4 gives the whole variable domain DGGITQSPKYLFRKEGQNVTLSCEQNLNHDAMYWYRQDPGQGLRLIYYSQIVNDFQKGDIAEGYSVSREKKESFPLTVTSAQKNPTAFYLCASSTPGQPTNEKLFFGSGTQLSVL.

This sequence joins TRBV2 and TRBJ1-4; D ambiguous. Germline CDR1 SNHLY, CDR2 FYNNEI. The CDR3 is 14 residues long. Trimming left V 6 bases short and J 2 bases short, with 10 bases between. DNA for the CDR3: TGTGCCAGCAGAGTGACAACGACTAATGAAAAACTGTTTTTT. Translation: CASRVTTTNEKLFF. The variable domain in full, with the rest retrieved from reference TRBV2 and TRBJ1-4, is EPEVTQTPSHQVTQMGQEVILRCVPISNHLYFYWYRQILGQKVEFLVSFYNNEISEKSEIFDDQFSVERPDGSNFTLKIRSTKLEDSAMYFCASRVTTTNEKLFFGSGTQLSVL.

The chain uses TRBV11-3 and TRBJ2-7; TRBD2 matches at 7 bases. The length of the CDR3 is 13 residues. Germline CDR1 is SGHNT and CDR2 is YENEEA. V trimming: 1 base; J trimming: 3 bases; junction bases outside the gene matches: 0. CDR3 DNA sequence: TGTGCCAGCAGCTTAGGCGGGGGCTACGAGCAGTACTTC. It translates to CASSLGGGYEQYF.

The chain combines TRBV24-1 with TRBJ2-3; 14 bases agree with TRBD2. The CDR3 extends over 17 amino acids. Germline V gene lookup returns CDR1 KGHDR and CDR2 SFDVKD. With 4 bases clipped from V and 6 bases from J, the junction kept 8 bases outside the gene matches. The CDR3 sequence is CATSDPGTSGGGDTQYF. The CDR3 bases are TGTGCCACCAGTGACCCCGGGACTAGCGGGGGAGGGGATACGCAGTATTTT.

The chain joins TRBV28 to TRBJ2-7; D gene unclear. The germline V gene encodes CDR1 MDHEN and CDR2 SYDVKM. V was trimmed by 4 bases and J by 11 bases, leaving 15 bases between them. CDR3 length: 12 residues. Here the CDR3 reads CASSSSIGLKYF. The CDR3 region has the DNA TGTGCCAGCAGTTCCAGTATTGGGCTCAAGTACTTC.

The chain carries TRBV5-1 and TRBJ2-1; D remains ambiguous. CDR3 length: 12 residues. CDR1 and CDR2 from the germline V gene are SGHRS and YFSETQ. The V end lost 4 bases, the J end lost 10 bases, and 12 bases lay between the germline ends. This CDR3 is CASSIRLQEQFF. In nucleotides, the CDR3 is TGCGCCAGCAGCATCAGGCTCCAGGAGCAGTTCTTC.

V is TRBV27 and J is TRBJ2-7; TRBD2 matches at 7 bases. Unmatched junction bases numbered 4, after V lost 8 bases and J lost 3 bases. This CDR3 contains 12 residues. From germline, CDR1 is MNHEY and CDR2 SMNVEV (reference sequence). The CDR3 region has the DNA TGTGCCAGCCGCGGGGGACTCTACGAGCAGTACTTC. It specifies CASRGGLYEQYF.

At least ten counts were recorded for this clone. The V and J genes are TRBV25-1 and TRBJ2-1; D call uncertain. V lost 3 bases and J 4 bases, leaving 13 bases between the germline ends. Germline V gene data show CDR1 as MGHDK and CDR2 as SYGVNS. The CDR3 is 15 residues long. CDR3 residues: CASSEGRLSYNEQFF. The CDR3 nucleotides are TGTGCCAGCAGTGAGGGCAGGCTCTCGTACAATGAGCAGTTCTTC.

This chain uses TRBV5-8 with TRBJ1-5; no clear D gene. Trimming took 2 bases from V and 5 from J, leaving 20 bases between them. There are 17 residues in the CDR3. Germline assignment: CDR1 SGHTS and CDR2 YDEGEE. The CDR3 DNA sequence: TGTGCCAGCAGCTTCTCATACAGCAAAAAGCCCTATCAGCCCCAGCATTTT. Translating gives CASSFSYSKKPYQPQHF.

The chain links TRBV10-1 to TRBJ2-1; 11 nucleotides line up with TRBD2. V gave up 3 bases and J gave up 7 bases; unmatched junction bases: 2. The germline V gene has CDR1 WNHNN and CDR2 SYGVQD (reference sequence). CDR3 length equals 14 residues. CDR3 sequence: CASSELAGVNEQFF. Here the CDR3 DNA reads TGCGCCAGCAGTGAACTAGCGGGAGTAAATGAGCAGTTCTTC.

This CDR3 reads CASSLRQHTEAFF. The DNA for the CDR3 is TGTGCCAGCAGCTTGAGACAGCACACTGAAGCTTTCTTT. This chain connects TRBV5-6 to TRBJ1-1; D perhaps matches TRBD1 (5 bases). CDR1 is SGHDT, CDR2 YYEEEE, per germline. This CDR3 is 13 amino acids long. Trimming removed 1 base from V and 3 bases from J, with 7 bases in between.

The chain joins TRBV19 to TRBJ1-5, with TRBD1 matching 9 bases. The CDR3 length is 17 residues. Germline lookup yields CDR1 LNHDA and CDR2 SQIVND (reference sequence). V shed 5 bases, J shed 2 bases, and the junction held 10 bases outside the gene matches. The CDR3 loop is CASSPNPRTGGNQPQHF. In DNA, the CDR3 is TGTGCCAGTAGTCCCAACCCCAGGACAGGGGGCAATCAGCCCCAGCATTTT.

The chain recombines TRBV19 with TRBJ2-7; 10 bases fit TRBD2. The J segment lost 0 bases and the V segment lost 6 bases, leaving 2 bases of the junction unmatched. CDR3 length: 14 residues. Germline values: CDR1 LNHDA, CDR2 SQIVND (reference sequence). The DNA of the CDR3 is TGTGCCAGTAGCGAGCGGGAGGGCTCCTACGAGCAGTACTTC. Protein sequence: CASSEREGSYEQYF.

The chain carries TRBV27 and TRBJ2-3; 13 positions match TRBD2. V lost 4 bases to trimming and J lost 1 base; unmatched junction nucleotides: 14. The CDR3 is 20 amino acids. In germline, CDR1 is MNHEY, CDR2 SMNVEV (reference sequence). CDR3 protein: CASSSYKAGLAGNGTDTQYF. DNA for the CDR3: TGTGCCAGCAGTTCATATAAAGCGGGACTAGCGGGAAATGGCACAGATACGCAGTATTTT.

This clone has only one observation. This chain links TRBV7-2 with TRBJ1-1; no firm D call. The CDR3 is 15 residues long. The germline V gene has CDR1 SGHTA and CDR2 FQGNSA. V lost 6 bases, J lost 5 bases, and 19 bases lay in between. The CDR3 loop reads CASSSSSRGWTEAFF. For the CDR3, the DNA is TGTGCCAGCAGTTCTTCATCCCGGGGATGGACTGAAGCTTTCTTT.

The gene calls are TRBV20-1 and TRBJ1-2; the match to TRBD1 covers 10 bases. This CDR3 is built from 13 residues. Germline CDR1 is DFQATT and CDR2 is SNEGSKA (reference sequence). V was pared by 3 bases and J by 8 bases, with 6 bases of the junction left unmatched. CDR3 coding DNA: TGCAGTGCTAGTGTGACAGGGGGCCGGGGCTACACCTTC. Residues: CSASVTGGRGYTF.

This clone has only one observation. For the CDR3, the DNA is TGTGCCAGCTCACCACCGGCAAGCTCTGGAAACACCATATATTTT. Its translation is CASSPPASSGNTIYF. The V and J genes are TRBV18 and TRBJ1-3; D is undetermined. The germline V gene encodes CDR1 KGHSH and CDR2 LQKENI. The CDR3 has 15 residues. V shed 0 bases and J shed 0 bases, with 6 bases lying between them. Looking up the rest from reference TRBV18 and TRBJ1-3 gives the full variable domain: NAGVMQNPRHLVRRRGQEARLRCSPMKGHSHVYWYRQLPEEGLKFMVYLQKENIIDESGMPKERFSAEFPKEGPSILRIQQVVRGDSAAYFCASSPPASSGNTIYFGEGSWLTVV.

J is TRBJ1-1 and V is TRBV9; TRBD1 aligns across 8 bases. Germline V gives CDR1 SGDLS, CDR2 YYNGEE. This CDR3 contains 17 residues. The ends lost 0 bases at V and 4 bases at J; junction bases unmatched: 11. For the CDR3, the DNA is TGTGCCAGCAGCGTAGGTACCTCGACAGGGGCTAGCACTGAAGCTTTCTTT. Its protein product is CASSVGTSTGASTEAFF.